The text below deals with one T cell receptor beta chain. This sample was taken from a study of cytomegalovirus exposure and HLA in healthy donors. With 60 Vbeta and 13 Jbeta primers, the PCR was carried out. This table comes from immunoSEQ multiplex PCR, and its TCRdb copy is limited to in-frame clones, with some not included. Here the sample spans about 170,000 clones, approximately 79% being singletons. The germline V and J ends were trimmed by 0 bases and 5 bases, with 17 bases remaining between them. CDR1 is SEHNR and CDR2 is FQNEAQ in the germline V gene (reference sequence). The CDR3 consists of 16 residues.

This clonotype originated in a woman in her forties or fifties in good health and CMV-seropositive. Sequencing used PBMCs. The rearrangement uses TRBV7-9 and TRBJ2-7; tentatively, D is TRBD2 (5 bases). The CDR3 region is CASSLALGSRGDEQYF. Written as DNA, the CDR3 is TGTGCCAGCAGCTTAGCCCTCGGCAGCCGGGGAGACGAGCAGTACTTC.